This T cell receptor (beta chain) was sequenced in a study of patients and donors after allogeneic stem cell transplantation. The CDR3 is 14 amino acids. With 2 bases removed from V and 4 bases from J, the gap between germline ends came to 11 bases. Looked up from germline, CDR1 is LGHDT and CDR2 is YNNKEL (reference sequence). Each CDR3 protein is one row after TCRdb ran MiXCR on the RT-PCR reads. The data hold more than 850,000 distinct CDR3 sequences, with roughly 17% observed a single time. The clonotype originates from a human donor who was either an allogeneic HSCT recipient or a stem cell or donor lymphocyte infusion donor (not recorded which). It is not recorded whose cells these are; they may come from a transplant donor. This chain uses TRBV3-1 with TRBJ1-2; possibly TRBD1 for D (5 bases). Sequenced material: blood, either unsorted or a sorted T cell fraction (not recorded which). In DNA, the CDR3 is TGTGCCAGCAGCCAACTGACAGAATTCTATGGCTACACCTTC. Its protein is CASSQLTEFYGYTF.